Below, 30 T cell receptor beta chains from the same sample are listed, as sequenced in a study of T cells in localized non-small cell lung cancer. Measured with immunoSEQ multiplex PCR; TCRdb has only the in-frame clones, and not every one. The sample gives about 34,000 clones, around nine tenths of which show up once; around 4.2% is in the top ten. Sequenced here: peripheral blood, sampled before any cancer treatment. The source of these receptors is a woman aged 40-69 years with stage I lung adenocarcinoma.

This rearrangement joins TRBV2 to TRBJ2-2; 7 positions agree with TRBD1. V dropped 6 bases and J dropped 0; count of bases not matched to a gene: 4. Per the germline V gene, CDR1 is SNHLY and CDR2 is FYNNEI. The length of the CDR3 is 15 residues. CDR3 sequence: CASRIQGTNTGELFF. In nucleotides, the CDR3 is TGTGCCAGCAGAATACAGGGGACGAACACCGGGGAGCTGTTTTTT. The full variable domain, with the rest looked up from reference TRBV2 and TRBJ2-2, is EPEVTQTPSHQVTQMGQEVILRCVPISNHLYFYWYRQILGQKVEFLVSFYNNEISEKSEIFDDQFSVERPDGSNFTLKIRSTKLEDSAMYFCASRIQGTNTGELFFGEGSRLTVL.

About this clone itself: A read error may account for a junction end that differs from germline. The chain links TRBV7-9 to TRBJ2-2; 8 bases line up with TRBD2. Germline values: CDR1 SEHNR, CDR2 FQNEAQ (reference sequence). The CDR3 is 16 amino acids. In DNA form, the CDR3 reads TGTGCCAGCAGTTTAGCGGGGTCAGGCCCTGTCGGGGAGCTGTTTTTT. It specifies CASSLAGSGPVGELFF.

The chain couples TRBV10-3 to TRBJ2-7; TRBD2 agrees at 9 bases. The J segment lost 6 bases and the V segment lost 3 bases, leaving 6 bases of the junction unmatched. The germline V gene has CDR1 ENHRY and CDR2 SYGVKD. CDR3 length: 14 amino acids. Here the CDR3 DNA reads TGTGCCATCAGTGACCTAGCGGGGCTGGGCGAGCAGTACTTC. It is translated as CAISDLAGLGEQYF.

This clone was seen only a few times. The sample contains more than one DNA sequence encoding this CDR3. The chain has TRBV4-3 and TRBJ2-5; D uncertain. Per the germline V gene, CDR1 is LGHNA and CDR2 is YSLEER. The V gene lost 0 bases and the J gene lost 2 bases, with 10 bases spanning the gap. This CDR3 region has 15 residues. In DNA, the CDR3 is TGCGCCAGCAGCCAAGACCCCCTAGGACAAGAGACCCAGTACTTC. Translation: CASSQDPLGQETQYF.

V gene TRBV6-5 combines with J gene TRBJ1-2; tentatively, D is TRBD1 (5 bases). V shed 6 bases and J shed 2 bases, with 13 bases lying between them. Germline CDR1 is MNHEY and CDR2 is SVGAGI. The CDR3 extends over 14 amino acids. DNA for the CDR3: TGTGCCAGCAGACCGTCGGGGACCAACTATGGCTACACCTTC. As protein: CASRPSGTNYGYTF.

V usage is TRBV12-5 and J usage is TRBJ2-5, with D perhaps TRBD2 (5 bases). The CDR3 is 13 residues long. Looked up from germline, CDR1 is LGHNT and CDR2 is FRNRAP. The ends were cut back, 6 bases at V and 5 bases at J, with 13 bases in the middle. The CDR3 DNA is TGTGCTAGTGGCCGAGCGGATCTGGAGACCCAGTACTTC. This gives the protein CASGRADLETQYF.

The genes are TRBV7-8 and TRBJ1-1, with 8 bases that match TRBD1. The CDR3 covers 16 residues. Germline trimming cut 2 bases from V and 0 bases from J; bases unmatched to any gene: 5. Germline V CDR1 and CDR2: SGHVS, FQNEAQ. Written as DNA, the CDR3 is TGTGCCAGCAGCTTACAGGGGGCCGACATGAACACTGAAGCTTTCTTT. Protein sequence: CASSLQGADMNTEAFF.

The CDR3 spells CASSPTMVQGALETQYF. The CDR3 DNA reads TGTGCCAGCTCACCAACGATGGTGCAGGGGGCGCTTGAGACCCAGTACTTC. V gene TRBV18 combines with J gene TRBJ2-5; TRBD1 agrees at 8 bases. With V trimmed by 2 bases and J by 5 bases, 13 bases remained unmatched. The germline gives CDR1 KGHSH, CDR2 LQKENI. CDR3 length equals 17 residues.

The rearrangement joins TRBV7-3 to TRBJ2-7, with 10 positions matching TRBD1. J gave up 6 bases and V 3 bases, and 5 bases lay outside the gene matches. Germline V gene data show CDR1 as SGHTA and CDR2 as FQGTGA. CDR3 length: 14 residues. The CDR3 reads CASSLTGGAGEQYF. The DNA of the CDR3 is TGTGCCAGCAGCTTGACAGGGGGCGCGGGCGAGCAGTACTTC.

V and J are TRBV6-5 and TRBJ1-1; D gene ambiguous. Germline CDR1 is MNHEY and CDR2 is SVGAGI. The CDR3 is made up of 13 amino acids. V was clipped by 6 bases and J by 3 bases, with 11 bases between them. CDR3 DNA sequence: TGTGCCAGCAGCCCCTTCTGGGACACTGAAGCTTTCTTT. Protein sequence: CASSPFWDTEAFF.

This clone was recorded once. The J gene is TRBJ2-5, the V gene TRBV5-1; D might be TRBD2 (6 bases). CDR1 and CDR2 (germline): SGHRS, YFSETQ. Trimming removed 4 bases at V and 5 bases at J, with 15 bases between. This CDR3 comprises 14 residues. CDR3 in DNA: TGCGCCAGCAGCGCAGGACGTGGGGGGGAGACCCAGTACTTC. Translation gives CASSAGRGGETQYF.

The CDR3 loop reads CASSFGVGEQFF. DNA for the CDR3: TGTGCCAGCAGTTTTGGGGTGGGTGAGCAGTTCTTC. This chain uses TRBV27 with TRBJ2-1; no reliable D call. Per germline, CDR1 MNHEY and CDR2 SMNVEV (reference sequence). This CDR3 comprises 12 residues. The V end lost 3 bases, the J end lost 9 bases, and 9 bases lay between the germline ends.

This clone was observed a few times. The chain couples TRBV9 to TRBJ2-7; TRBD1 might be the D (6 bases). Deletions cut 3 bases from V and 3 bases from J, with 10 bases between. Germline values: CDR1 SGDLS, CDR2 YYNGEE. The CDR3 totals 13 residues. CDR3 amino acids: CASSAGHFYEQYF. CDR3 nucleotide sequence: TGTGCCAGCAGCGCGGGACACTTCTACGAGCAGTACTTC.

CDR3 protein: CASSTERENEETQYF. As DNA, the CDR3 is TGTGCCAGCAGCACCGAACGGGAGAACGAAGAGACCCAGTACTTC. The rearrangement uses TRBV13 and TRBJ2-5, with D maybe TRBD2 (6 bases). Trimming took off 5 bases at V and 3 bases at J, with 16 bases between the two ends. This CDR3 is 15 amino acids long. CDR1 and CDR2 (germline): PRHDT, FYEKMQ (reference sequence).

The chain recombines TRBV6-5 with TRBJ2-5, with D possibly matching TRBD2 (5 bases). V lost 0 bases and J lost 4, with 15 bases in between. Germline V gene data show CDR1 as MNHEY and CDR2 as SVGAGI. This CDR3 comprises 16 residues. The DNA of the CDR3 is TGTGCCAGCAGTTACTCGATAGCTACGGGGTCAGAGACCCAGTACTTC. This encodes CASSYSIATGSETQYF.

The CDR3 loop reads CASSFAGRASNYGYTF. The CDR3 nucleotides are TGTGCCAGCAGCTTCGCTGGGAGGGCTTCTAACTATGGCTACACCTTC. The chain uses TRBV7-9 and TRBJ1-2, with no clear D. CDR1 SEHNR and CDR2 FQNEAQ come from the germline V gene (reference sequence). The CDR3 contains 16 residues. The V and J ends lost 3 bases and 0 bases respectively, with 14 bases between them. The variable domain in full, completed from reference TRBV7-9 and TRBJ1-2, reads DTGVSQNPRHKITKRGQNVTFRCDPISEHNRLYWYRQTLGQGPEFLTYFQNEAQLEKSRLLSDRFSAERPKGSFSTLEIQRTEQGDSAMYLCASSFAGRASNYGYTFGSGTRLTVV.

This clone was counted between two and nine times. This chain joins TRBV30 and TRBJ1-4; TRBD1 might be the D (5 bases). Germline V CDR1 and CDR2: GTSNPN, SVGIG (reference sequence). The CDR3 extends over 14 amino acids. V was clipped by 1 base and J by 7 bases, with 13 bases between them. CDR3 sequence reads: CAWSGLGGTEKLFF. The CDR3 nucleotides read TGTGCCTGGAGTGGGCTCGGGGGAACTGAAAAACTGTTTTTT.

The chain employs TRBV23-1 and TRBJ1-6; 7 bases match TRBD1. TRBV23-1 is treated as an ORF (open reading frame) with a function not yet certain. This CDR3 is built from 12 residues. J gave up 14 bases and V 4 bases, and 5 bases lay outside the gene matches. The CDR3 sequence: CASSREQGTLHF. Here the CDR3 DNA reads TGCGCCAGCAGTCGGGAACAGGGGACCCTCCACTTT.

The chain links TRBV4-2 to TRBJ2-7; unclear D gene. CDR3 length equals 15 residues. Trimming removed 0 bases at V and 2 bases at J, with 11 bases between. CDR1 is LGHNA and CDR2 is YNFKEQ in the germline V gene. The CDR3 DNA reads as TGTGCCAGCAGCCAAGATGCCAGGCCTGCCTACGAGCAGTACTTC. Its translation is CASSQDARPAYEQYF.

J is TRBJ1-1 and V is TRBV6-4; 7 bases are a match to TRBD1. Per germline, CDR1 MRHNA and CDR2 SNTAGT. This CDR3 has 14 amino acids. With 3 bases clipped from V and 4 bases from J, the junction kept 5 bases outside the gene matches. CDR3 DNA: TGTGCCAGCAGTGAAAGACAGGGTAGCACTGAAGCTTTCTTT. As protein: CASSERQGSTEAFF.

The rearrangement links TRBV14 to TRBJ2-2; TRBD2 might be the D (6 bases). The germline V gene has CDR1 SGHDN and CDR2 FVKESK. The CDR3 has 14 amino acids. Between the trimmed V and J ends, which lost 4 bases and 8 bases, there was a span of 14 bases. The CDR3, as DNA: TGTGCCAGCAGCCCGCAGACTAGAGGAGGGGAGCTGTTTTTT. Translating it yields CASSPQTRGGELFF.

This chain links TRBV7-3 with TRBJ2-7; 7 bases fit TRBD1. CDR3 size: 15 residues. Per the germline V gene, CDR1 is SGHTA and CDR2 is FQGTGA. J was trimmed by 0 bases and V by 6 bases; bases with no gene match: 8. The CDR3 bases are TGTGCCAGCAGGTCGACAGGGCTCAGCTCCTACGAGCAGTACTTC. This gives the protein CASRSTGLSSYEQYF.

The chain uses TRBV11-3 and TRBJ2-5; maybe TRBD2 (7 bases). CDR1 is SGHNT and CDR2 is YENEEA in the germline V gene. The CDR3 runs 14 residues. The V end lost 3 bases, the J end lost 5 bases, and 13 bases lay between the germline ends. DNA of the CDR3: TGTGCCAGCAGCTTTGCCCGGGGGGCCGAGACCCAGTACTTC. The encoded protein is CASSFARGAETQYF.

This chain uses TRBV13 with TRBJ2-5; D unclear. The CDR3 is 12 amino acids. Looked up from germline, CDR1 is PRHDT and CDR2 is FYEKMQ (reference sequence). Trimming removed 4 bases from V and 5 bases from J, with 8 bases in between. CDR3 nucleotides: TGTGCCAGCAGCTGGCCTGGGGAGACCCAGTACTTC. This translates into CASSWPGETQYF. Variable domain in full (rest from reference TRBV13 and TRBJ2-5): AAGVIQSPRHLIKEKRETATLKCYPIPRHDTVYWYQQGPGQDPQFLISFYEKMQSDKGSIPDRFSAQQFSDYHSELNMSSLELGDSALYFCASSWPGETQYFGPGTRLLVL.

This chain connects TRBV2 to TRBJ2-1; the D is unclear. V gave up 10 bases and J gave up 8 bases, with 12 bases separating them. CDR1 is SNHLY and CDR2 is FYNNEI in the germline V gene. The CDR3 covers 11 residues. In nucleotides, the CDR3 is TGTGCCACCGGACCCATCCATGAGCAGTTCTTC. It encodes CATGPIHEQFF.

The V call is TRBV4-3, the J call TRBJ1-2; tentative D call: TRBD1 (5 bases). Germline values: CDR1 LGHNA, CDR2 YSLEER. The CDR3 consists of 16 residues. Trimming stripped 0 bases from V and 2 bases from J, with 13 bases between. The CDR3 sequence: CASSQDVTGRNYGYTF. CDR3 in DNA: TGCGCCAGCAGCCAAGATGTAACAGGAAGAAACTATGGCTACACCTTC.

The CDR3 loop is CASSLRGGTETQYF. Here the CDR3 DNA reads TGTGCCAGCAGCTTAAGGGGGGGTACGGAGACCCAGTACTTC. The J gene is TRBJ2-5, the V gene TRBV5-6, with D perhaps TRBD2 (7 bases). This CDR3 has 14 residues. V shed 2 bases and J shed 5 bases, with 13 bases lying between them. CDR1 and CDR2 from the germline V gene are SGHDT and YYEEEE. The variable domain in full, completed from reference TRBV5-6 and TRBJ2-5, reads DAGVTQSPTHLIKTRGQQVTLRCSPKSGHDTVSWYQQALGQGPQFIFQYYEEEERQRGNFPDRFSGHQFPNYSSELNVNALLLGDSALYLCASSLRGGTETQYFGPGTRLLVL.

The rearrangement uses TRBV19 and TRBJ2-2; D may be TRBD1 or TRBD2 (7 bases each). The CDR3 sequence is 17 residues long. The germline CDR1 and CDR2 sequences are LNHDA and SQIVND (reference sequence). Trimming stripped 8 bases from V and 0 bases from J, with 19 bases between. Here the CDR3 reads CASWSWEGQSNTGELFF. The CDR3 nucleotides are TGTGCCAGTTGGAGTTGGGAGGGACAGTCGAACACCGGGGAGCTGTTTTTT.

This chain links TRBV7-7 with TRBJ1-2; D might be TRBD1 (6 bases). The germline gives CDR1 SSHAT, CDR2 FNYEAQ (reference sequence). The CDR3 is 13 residues long. Trimming stripped 3 bases from V and 6 bases from J, with 11 bases between. In DNA, the CDR3 is TGTGCCAGCAGCTTTCCCAGGGGAAATGGCTACACCTTC. Translated, it gives CASSFPRGNGYTF.

V gene TRBV7-2 combines with J gene TRBJ1-5; D unresolved. Trimming left V 1 base short and J 11 bases short, with 12 bases between. The germline gives CDR1 SGHTA, CDR2 FQGNSA. The CDR3 contains 13 residues. The CDR3: CASSLVIRRAQHF. For the CDR3, the DNA is TGTGCCAGCAGCTTAGTCATACGACGGGCCCAGCATTTT.